Below are 20 T cell receptor beta chains sequenced from a single sample in a study of identical twins. TCRdb processed the 5' RACE reads anew with MiXCR; each CDR3 protein has one entry. The sample holds about 300,000 distinct CDR3 sequences, 9% to 15% seen once. These same records also appear under a second study, on yellow fever vaccine responses in identical twins.

Input material: CD8+ T cells sorted from blood. The receptors shown here come from a woman aged 18-29 years in good health.

In its sample, this clonotype was seen many times. The chain is built from TRBV7-9 and TRBJ2-1; D is ambiguous. This CDR3 is 12 amino acids long. Between the trimmed V and J ends, which lost 6 bases and 2 bases, there was a span of 5 bases. The germline V gene has CDR1 SEHNR and CDR2 FQNEAQ (reference sequence). CDR3 region: CASSLTYNEQFF. The CDR3 DNA is TGTGCCAGCAGTTTGACCTACAATGAGCAGTTCTTC.

V is TRBV3-1 and J is TRBJ2-7; perhaps TRBD2 as D (5 bases). The CDR3 runs to 15 residues. V lost 1 base to trimming and J lost 2 bases, with 12 bases between them. Germline loops: CDR1 LGHDT, CDR2 YNNKEL (reference sequence). CDR3 amino acids: CASSQVRELPYEQYF. The CDR3 DNA is TGTGCCAGCAGCCAAGTGAGGGAACTGCCCTACGAGCAGTACTTC.

The chain links TRBV19 to TRBJ2-1, with 7 bases lining up with TRBD1. With 5 bases clipped from V and 9 bases from J, the junction kept 7 bases outside the gene matches. The CDR3 runs 13 residues. Looked up from germline, CDR1 is LNHDA and CDR2 is SQIVND (reference sequence). CDR3 residues: CASSDQGVGEQFF. In DNA, the CDR3 is TGTGCCAGTAGTGACCAGGGGGTTGGTGAGCAGTTCTTC.

This chain connects TRBV4-1 to TRBJ2-2; 9 bases are a match to TRBD2. Losses at the gene ends were 2 bases for V and 5 bases for J; bases not matched to a gene: 9. From germline, CDR1 is MGHRA and CDR2 YSYEKL. The CDR3 runs to 17 residues. The CDR3: CASSQINSGGRTGELFF. DNA for the CDR3: TGCGCCAGCAGCCAAATTAACAGCGGGGGGCGTACCGGGGAGCTGTTTTTT.

A few counts support this clonotype. The rearrangement joins TRBV28 to TRBJ1-5, with 7 nucleotides matching TRBD1. Germline V gene data show CDR1 as MDHEN and CDR2 as SYDVKM. This CDR3 spans 15 amino acids. J gave up 4 bases and V 3 bases, and 6 bases lay outside the gene matches. The CDR3: CASSFDRDGNQPQHF. The CDR3, as DNA: TGTGCCAGCAGTTTCGACAGGGACGGTAATCAGCCCCAGCATTTT.

The rearrangement joins TRBV9 to TRBJ2-1; D is ambiguous. This CDR3 is built from 11 residues. V shed 3 bases and J shed 8 bases, with 6 bases lying between them. Germline CDR1 reads SGDLS; CDR2 reads YYNGEE. The CDR3 DNA sequence: TGTGCCAGCAGCGATGCATATGAGCAGTTCTTC. It yields the protein CASSDAYEQFF.

A few counts support this clonotype. V gene TRBV28 combines with J gene TRBJ2-3; TRBD2 matches 10 bases. Germline trimming cut 1 base from V and 0 bases from J; bases unmatched to any gene: 10. Germline V gene data show CDR1 as MDHEN and CDR2 as SYDVKM. The CDR3 runs 19 residues. CDR3 sequence (DNA): TGTGCCAGCAGTTTATTGATCAGCGGGGGGGCGGGGAGCACAGATACGCAGTATTTT. It yields the protein CASSLLISGGAGSTDTQYF. The full variable domain, its missing parts supplied by reference TRBV28 and TRBJ2-3, is DVKVTQSSRYLVKRTGEKVFLECVQDMDHENMFWYRQDPGLGLRLIYFSYDVKMKEKGDIPEGYSVSREKKERFSLILESASTNQTSMYLCASSLLISGGAGSTDTQYFGPGTRLTVL.

The gene calls are TRBV7-9 and TRBJ2-1, with 9 bases matching TRBD1. The CDR3 length is 16 residues. Trimming took 5 bases from V and 5 from J; bases not matched to a gene: 10. Germline CDR1 is SEHNR and CDR2 is FQNEAQ (reference sequence). In DNA, the CDR3 is TGTGCCAGCAGCCCCCGGACAGGGGAAGGTAACAATGAGCAGTTCTTC. It encodes CASSPRTGEGNNEQFF.

This clonotype was seen only a few times. The V and J genes are TRBV25-1 and TRBJ1-5; TRBD1 is a possible D gene (6 bases). The CDR3 extends over 15 amino acids. V lost 2 bases, J lost 6 bases, and 14 bases lay in between. Germline CDR1 is MGHDK and CDR2 is SYGVNS. CDR3 sequence (DNA): TGTGCCAGCAGTGAAGGATGGGGGGCAGGTCAGCCCCAGCATTTT. Residues: CASSEGWGAGQPQHF.

This clonotype has just a few counts. The junction differs from germline at one of its ends, possibly a read error. This rearrangement joins TRBV4-1 to TRBJ2-7; 12 bases align to TRBD1. Germline V gene data show CDR1 as MGHRA and CDR2 as YSYEKL. This CDR3 region has 14 residues. CDR3 DNA sequence: TGCGCCAGCAGCCCCGGGACAGGGGGCTACGGGCAGTACTTC. The encoded protein is CASSPGTGGYGQYF.

The rearrangement uses TRBV20-1 and TRBJ2-5; the D is unclear. Trimming pared 0 bases from V and 1 base from J, leaving 15 bases between. There are 16 residues in the CDR3. Germline CDR1 and CDR2: DFQATT and SNEGSKA (reference sequence). The CDR3, as DNA: TGCAGTGCTAGAGATAAGAGTGCAGTAACCCAAGAGACCCAGTACTTC. Amino acids: CSARDKSAVTQETQYF.

The DNA for the CDR3 is TGTGCCAGCAGCTTGTCCTACTACTCCTACAATGAGCAGTTCTTC. This encodes CASSLSYYSYNEQFF. The rearrangement uses TRBV7-9 and TRBJ2-1; D gene uncertain. CDR1 is SEHNR and CDR2 is FQNEAQ in the germline V gene (reference sequence). V was clipped by 3 bases and J by 0 bases, with 9 bases between them. There are 15 residues in the CDR3.

The rearrangement uses TRBV9 and TRBJ2-5, with a possible D match to TRBD2 (6 bases). This CDR3 spans 16 amino acids. Per germline, CDR1 SGDLS and CDR2 YYNGEE. V lost 0 bases and J 5 bases, leaving 17 bases between the germline ends. This chain's CDR3 is CASSVGTTGGAETQYF. The CDR3, as DNA: TGTGCCAGCAGCGTAGGGACTACCGGAGGGGCGGAGACCCAGTACTTC.

The table lists this clonotype with a few counts. This rearrangement joins TRBV12-3 or TRBV12-4 to TRBJ1-4, with unresolved D. The CDR3 sequence is 14 residues long. Trimming pared 6 bases from V and 0 bases from J, leaving 8 bases between. CDR3 sequence reads: CASSGSATNEKLFF. The CDR3, as DNA: TGTGCCAGCAGCGGGAGTGCAACTAATGAAAAACTGTTTTTT.

Points on this clonotype: This may come from a read error, since a much larger clone is one base off. The chain joins TRBV15 to TRBJ2-2; 8 nucleotides agree with TRBD2. Germline-derived CDR1 and CDR2 are LNHNV and YYDKDF (reference sequence). The CDR3 sequence is 15 residues long. The CDR3 is CATSRDRGGPGELIF. CDR3 nucleotide sequence: TGTGCCACCAGCAGAGACCGCGGGGGGCCCGGGGAGCTGATTTTT.

The chain employs TRBV10-2 and TRBJ2-1; D is uncertain. The CDR3 extends over 11 amino acids. The germline V gene encodes CDR1 WSHSY and CDR2 SAAADI. With 2 bases removed from V and 7 bases from J, the gap between germline ends came to 3 bases. The CDR3 nucleotides are TGCGCCAGCAGTGAGGTGAATGAGCAGTTCTTC. Translated: CASSEVNEQFF.

This clonotype appeared a few times. The V gene is TRBV7-6, the J gene TRBJ2-1; the D gene is possibly TRBD2 (5 bases). Germline CDR1 and CDR2: SGHVS and FNYEAQ. V gave up 5 bases and J gave up 8 bases, with 16 bases separating them. The CDR3 has 14 residues. The CDR3 loop is CASSPTSLRDEQFF. In nucleotides, the CDR3 is TGTGCCAGCAGCCCTACTAGTTTGAGAGATGAGCAGTTCTTC.

This clonotype has just a few counts. This rearrangement joins TRBV27 to TRBJ2-7; TRBD1 matches at 7 bases. The length of the CDR3 is 15 residues. J gave up 0 bases and V 0 bases, and 2 bases lay outside the gene matches. In germline, CDR1 is MNHEY, CDR2 SMNVEV (reference sequence). The CDR3 loop is CASSLSTGSSYEQYF. In nucleotides, the CDR3 is TGTGCCAGCAGTTTATCGACAGGGAGCTCCTACGAGCAGTACTTC.

The sample holds many counts of this clonotype. This chain links TRBV14 with TRBJ2-1; D not certain. Germline CDR1 and CDR2: SGHDN and FVKESK. The CDR3 is made up of 14 amino acids. The V and J ends lost 0 bases and 6 bases respectively, with 9 bases between them. CDR3 DNA: TGTGCCAGCAGCCAAGATTTTGGAATCAATGAGCAGTTCTTC. Translated: CASSQDFGINEQFF.

This clonotype was picked up a small number of times. V is TRBV20-1 and J is TRBJ2-7, with a weak D call TRBD2 (6 bases). There are 20 residues in the CDR3. V lost 1 base to trimming and J lost 1 base, with 29 bases between them. Looked up from germline, CDR1 is DFQATT and CDR2 is SNEGSKA (reference sequence). CDR3 sequence: CSARVKTRSGDLPGSYEQYV. The CDR3 DNA is TGCAGTGCTAGAGTTAAGACTAGGAGCGGAGACCTACCAGGATCCTACGAGCAGTACGTC.